This passage covers 29 T cell receptor beta chains from one sample sequenced in a study of identical twins (dated by TCRdb to 2016 to 2017). The library was produced with 5' RACE. TCRdb records Illumina HiSeq 2000 as the sequencer. TCRdb reran the public reads through fastp at Q25 and MiXCR, keeping productive beta chains. Rows matching on CDR3 protein sequence are summarized as one entry with the most common DNA and genes. This sample gives some 730,000 distinct CDR3 sequences in total; 15% to 20% of them show up just once. In total, the top ten clones hold under 15% of the sample. This sample also appeared in a second study, on T cells expressing NK-cell markers.

Material: PBMCs. Every receptor here comes from a woman under 30 in good health.

The CDR3 loop reads CASMVVYADTQYF. The CDR3 coding sequence is TGCGCCAGCATGGTAGTTTATGCAGATACGCAGTATTTT. The genes are TRBV10-2 and TRBJ2-3, with D unresolved. The CDR3 length is 13 residues. V lost 7 bases to trimming and J lost 4 bases, with 12 bases between them. Germline V lookup: CDR1 WSHSY, CDR2 SAAADI.

V is TRBV7-9 and J is TRBJ2-1; tentative D call: TRBD2 (7 bases). V was clipped by 5 bases and J by 8 bases, with 19 bases between them. The CDR3 is 15 residues long. Germline V CDR1 and CDR2: SEHNR, FQNEAQ (reference sequence). CDR3 residues: CASSLRGAGFDEQFF. The CDR3 coding sequence is TGTGCCAGCAGCCTCCGGGGGGCAGGGTTCGATGAGCAGTTCTTC.

CDR3 DNA sequence: TGTGCCAGCAGTTACTCTGCCAGGGAGTACGAGCAGTACTTC. It codes for CASSYSAREYEQYF. V usage is TRBV6-5 and J usage is TRBJ2-7, with D perhaps being TRBD1 or TRBD2 (5 bases each). With 0 bases removed from V and 4 bases from J, the gap between germline ends came to 10 bases. Germline V gene data show CDR1 as MNHEY and CDR2 as SVGAGI. The CDR3 totals 14 residues.

The chain links TRBV20-1 to TRBJ1-4, with D hard to call. CDR1 and CDR2 (germline): DFQATT, SNEGSKA (reference sequence). This CDR3 has 14 amino acids. Trimming removed 6 bases at V and 8 bases at J, with 19 bases between. CDR3 DNA: TGCAGTGCCTTAAGTCGGCAGGAATCCGAAAAACTGTTTTTT. It codes for CSALSRQESEKLFF.

This clonotype was found a few times. The chain carries TRBV20-1 and TRBJ2-5; D ambiguous. The CDR3 is 14 amino acids. V was cut by 3 bases and J by 2 bases, with 13 bases left in between. The germline CDR1 and CDR2 sequences are DFQATT and SNEGSKA (reference sequence). CDR3 sequence (DNA): TGCAGTGCTAGGGAACGGCGGAGTCAAGAGACCCAGTACTTC. Residues: CSARERRSQETQYF.

There are a few counts of this clonotype. The rearrangement links TRBV6-1 to TRBJ2-7, with D perhaps assigned TRBD1 or TRBD2 (5 bases each). Germline assignment: CDR1 MNHNS and CDR2 SASEGT. There are 17 residues in the CDR3. With 7 bases removed from V and 3 bases from J, the gap between germline ends came to 25 bases. Here the CDR3 DNA reads TGTGCCAGCACTCCCCTTAAAGTGGACGGGGACCTCTACGAGCAGTACTTC. Protein sequence: CASTPLKVDGDLYEQYF.

This clonotype was observed a few times. The chain carries TRBV9 and TRBJ1-1, with 7 positions matching TRBD1. In germline, CDR1 is SGDLS, CDR2 YYNGEE. This CDR3 has 14 amino acids. The trim removed 6 bases at V and 1 base at J, leaving 6 bases unmatched. CDR3 residues: CASMPGQQNTEAFF. The CDR3 DNA reads as TGTGCCAGCATGCCGGGACAGCAGAACACTGAAGCTTTCTTT.

V and J are TRBV20-1 and TRBJ2-1; D may be TRBD1 (5 bases). The CDR3 extends over 11 amino acids. V was pared by 0 bases and J by 15 bases, with 12 bases between. The germline gives CDR1 DFQATT, CDR2 SNEGSKA (reference sequence). The CDR3 DNA reads TGCAGTGCTAGAGATCGGGCAGGGCCGTTCTTC. Translation gives CSARDRAGPFF.

This clonotype was recorded a few times. The chain couples TRBV6-5 to TRBJ2-2; 7 bases match TRBD1. Germline V gene sequence: CDR1 MNHEY, CDR2 SVGAGI. The junction had 10 bases not matched to a gene; V was cut back by 4 bases and J by 8 bases. The CDR3 has 15 amino acids. For the CDR3, the DNA is TGTGCCAGCAGTTTTGGGGCAGGGGGTATGGGGGAGCTGTTTTTT. It codes for CASSFGAGGMGELFF.

This clonotype turned up a few times. The chain joins TRBV29-1 to TRBJ2-7; weak D call: TRBD1 (6 bases). Germline CDR1 is SQVTM and CDR2 is ANQGSEA. The ends were cut back, 6 bases at V and 5 bases at J, with 17 bases in the middle. The CDR3 has 13 residues. For the CDR3, the DNA is TGCAGCGTCGCCGGGACATTCCGCCACGAGCAGTACTTC. Protein product: CSVAGTFRHEQYF.

The chain employs TRBV7-2 and TRBJ1-1, with D unclear. V gave up 0 bases and J gave up 5 bases, with 10 bases separating them. The CDR3 length is 14 residues. Germline assignment: CDR1 SGHTA and CDR2 FQGNSA. The CDR3 loop reads CASSLAPGLTEAFF. The CDR3, as DNA: TGTGCCAGCAGCTTAGCGCCGGGATTGACTGAAGCTTTCTTT.

The chain carries TRBV10-3 and TRBJ2-7, with TRBD1 matching 10 bases. CDR1 ENHRY and CDR2 SYGVKD come from the germline V gene. The CDR3 length is 16 residues. J was trimmed by 0 bases and V by 4 bases; bases with no gene match: 6. This CDR3 reads CAISGGGQGSSYEQYF. CDR3 coding DNA: TGTGCCATCAGTGGCGGGGGACAGGGGAGCTCCTACGAGCAGTACTTC.

This chain uses TRBV20-1 with TRBJ2-2; tentatively, D is TRBD1 or TRBD2 (5 bases each). The germline V gene encodes CDR1 DFQATT and CDR2 SNEGSKA (reference sequence). The CDR3 length is 13 residues. Between the trimmed V and J ends, which lost 6 bases and 2 bases, there was a span of 10 bases. CDR3 DNA: TGCAGTGCCTTGGGGGACAACACCGGGGAGCTGTTTTTT. This translates into CSALGDNTGELFF.

The rearrangement joins TRBV7-8 to TRBJ2-7; tentatively, D is TRBD2 (6 bases). CDR3 length equals 16 residues. Trimming stripped 2 bases from V and 3 bases from J, with 17 bases between. CDR1 is SGHVS, CDR2 FQNEAQ, per germline. The CDR3 DNA follows: TGTGCCAGCAGCTTAACTACCGGGACTTTGGGCTACGAGCAGTACTTC. This codes for CASSLTTGTLGYEQYF.

This chain uses TRBV29-1 with TRBJ2-3; 7 bases line up with TRBD2. The CDR3 runs 15 residues. Trimming cost V 7 bases and J 3 bases; bases outside gene matches: 13. Germline loops: CDR1 SQVTM, CDR2 ANQGSEA. CDR3 sequence (DNA): TGCAGCGCCCGGGGGGATTCGGGGGGTACAGATACGCAGTATTTT. The encoded protein is CSARGDSGGTDTQYF.

This clonotype was observed a handful of times. The J gene is TRBJ2-7, the V gene TRBV6-5, with TRBD2 matching over 7 bases. Germline CDR1 is MNHEY and CDR2 is SVGAGI. The CDR3 runs to 12 residues. V was pared by 7 bases and J by 2 bases, with 2 bases of the junction left unmatched. The CDR3: CASTGTTYEQYF. The CDR3 DNA sequence: TGTGCCAGCACAGGGACTACCTACGAGCAGTACTTC.

V and J are TRBV11-2 and TRBJ2-2, with TRBD2 matching 10 bases. The CDR3 loop spans 17 amino acids. Germline values: CDR1 SGHAT, CDR2 FQNNGV. Germline trimming cut 5 bases from V and 5 bases from J; bases unmatched to any gene: 11. CDR3 loop: CASSRSGRTTRTGELFF. CDR3 nucleotide sequence: TGTGCCAGCAGCCGTAGCGGGAGGACCACGAGGACCGGGGAGCTGTTTTTT.

This clonotype was observed a few times. The chain combines TRBV7-9 with TRBJ1-3, with 7 bases aligning to TRBD1. This CDR3 spans 16 amino acids. The germline CDR1 and CDR2 sequences are SEHNR and FQNEAQ (reference sequence). J gave up 0 bases and V 3 bases, and 5 bases lay outside the gene matches. CDR3 protein: CASSFRQGYSGNTIYF. The CDR3 region has the DNA TGTGCCAGCAGCTTCCGACAGGGATACTCTGGAAACACCATATATTTT.

This clonotype was detected a few times. The CDR3 spells CSASVGVFGRPQHF. The CDR3 DNA sequence: TGCAGTGCTAGCGTCGGGGTCTTTGGTCGGCCCCAGCATTTT. V gene TRBV20-1 combines with J gene TRBJ1-5; D not resolved. Germline CDR1 is DFQATT and CDR2 is SNEGSKA (reference sequence). The germline V and J ends were trimmed by 3 bases and 9 bases, with 18 bases remaining between them. The CDR3 spans 14 residues.

This sequence joins TRBV6-1 and TRBJ2-7; D call uncertain. Looked up from germline, CDR1 is MNHNS and CDR2 is SASEGT. V shed 0 bases and J shed 4 bases, with 16 bases lying between them. The length of the CDR3 is 16 residues. This chain's CDR3 is CASSEARLYRTYEQYF. CDR3 DNA: TGTGCCAGCAGTGAAGCGCGCTTGTACAGAACTTACGAGCAGTACTTC.

This clonotype was counted a few times. This chain joins TRBV6-5 and TRBJ2-3; D unclear. This CDR3 is 16 amino acids long. Per germline, CDR1 MNHEY and CDR2 SVGAGI. Trimming took 0 bases from V and 6 from J, leaving 16 bases between them. The CDR3 region is CASSYSPQGLGDTQYF. The CDR3 DNA sequence: TGTGCCAGCAGTTACTCCCCCCAAGGGCTCGGTGATACGCAGTATTTT.

The chain couples TRBV5-1 to TRBJ2-4, with D possibly being TRBD1 or TRBD2 (5 bases each). This CDR3 has 16 amino acids. V was pared by 3 bases and J by 1 base, with 14 bases between. Germline CDR1 SGHRS, CDR2 YFSETQ. The CDR3 reads CASSWDPSAAKNIQYF. CDR3 nucleotides: TGCGCCAGCAGCTGGGACCCCTCTGCGGCCAAAAACATTCAGTACTTC.

This clonotype came up a few times. The chain joins TRBV27 to TRBJ2-3, with 12 positions matching TRBD2. The germline V gene has CDR1 MNHEY and CDR2 SMNVEV (reference sequence). The CDR3 loop spans 17 amino acids. Trimming cost V 4 bases and J 8 bases; bases outside gene matches: 13. This CDR3 is CASSSRTSGDAQGTQYF. The CDR3 nucleotides read TGTGCCAGCAGTTCCCGGACTAGCGGGGACGCTCAGGGTACGCAGTATTTT.

This clonotype was counted a few times. V usage is TRBV11-2 and J usage is TRBJ2-4; D unclear. CDR3 length: 15 residues. Looked up from germline, CDR1 is SGHAT and CDR2 is FQNNGV. V was cut by 0 bases and J by 4 bases, with 10 bases left in between. The DNA of the CDR3 is TGTGCCAGCAGCTTAGACCCACCCGCAAAAAACATTCAGTACTTC. Translation gives CASSLDPPAKNIQYF. The entire variable domain, with the rest obtained from reference TRBV11-2 and TRBJ2-4, is as follows: EAGVAQSPRYKIIEKRQSVAFWCNPISGHATLYWYQQILGQGPKLLIQFQNNGVVDDSQLPKDRFSAERLKGVDSTLKIQPAKLEDSAVYLCASSLDPPAKNIQYFGAGTRLSVL.

The chain recombines TRBV20-1 with TRBJ2-1; TRBD1 agrees at 8 bases. The CDR3 spans 15 residues. Trimming removed 3 bases from V and 2 bases from J; junction bases left unmatched: 6. The germline gives CDR1 DFQATT, CDR2 SNEGSKA (reference sequence). The CDR3 reads CSASSGTGTYNEQFF. CDR3 coding DNA: TGCAGTGCTAGCTCCGGGACAGGCACCTACAATGAGCAGTTCTTC.

J is TRBJ2-3 and V is TRBV10-3; D tentatively reads TRBD1 or TRBD2 (5 bases each). There are 14 residues in the CDR3. The germline V gene encodes CDR1 ENHRY and CDR2 SYGVKD. V gave up 4 bases and J gave up 4 bases, with 12 bases separating them. The CDR3 sequence is CAISGDRTADTQYF. The DNA for the CDR3 is TGTGCCATCAGTGGGGACCGGACGGCAGATACGCAGTATTTT.

The CDR3 loop reads CASSLAFSTYEQYF. CDR3 coding DNA: TGTGCCAGCAGTTTAGCGTTCAGCACCTACGAGCAGTACTTC. The chain is built from TRBV12-3 or TRBV12-4 and TRBJ2-7; D call uncertain. Trimming cost V 0 bases and J 2 bases, with 8 bases left between them. The CDR3 consists of 14 residues.

This clonotype has a handful of counts. The chain combines TRBV7-2 with TRBJ2-1; D gene uncertain. V was pared by 0 bases and J by 6 bases, with 9 bases between. From germline, CDR1 is SGHTA and CDR2 FQGNSA. This CDR3 contains 14 residues. CDR3 sequence (DNA): TGTGCCAGCAGCTTAGCGGGGTATAGCAATGAGCAGTTCTTC. The encoded protein is CASSLAGYSNEQFF.

The chain carries TRBV20-1 and TRBJ1-1, with D tentatively TRBD1 (5 bases). The germline gives CDR1 DFQATT, CDR2 SNEGSKA (reference sequence). The CDR3 runs to 16 residues. V lost 0 bases, J lost 5 bases, and 19 bases lay in between. The CDR3 loop reads CSARERLPGRRTEAFF. CDR3 DNA: TGCAGTGCTAGAGAACGGCTCCCAGGGAGGAGGACTGAAGCTTTCTTT.